This T cell receptor beta chain comes out of a study of early T cells in non-severe SARS-CoV-2 infection. Researchers tagged individual cDNA molecules with unique molecular identifiers. TCRdb independently ran MiXCR on the 5' RACE reads; one entry per CDR3 protein. The data show under 60,000 distinct CDR3 sequences, around 8.6% seen once. The germline V gene has CDR1 SEHNR and CDR2 FQNEAQ (reference sequence). This CDR3 spans 15 amino acids. With 1 base removed from V and 3 bases from J, the gap between germline ends came to 10 bases. This clonotype occurred a few times. Its antigen is not identified. Study conclusions and caveats: VDJdb-based annotation leaned toward anti-spike CD8 responses and missed private and CD4 specificities.

The sample here was whole blood, taken at baseline. This sequence originates from an adult who was a healthcare worker with PCR-confirmed SARS-CoV-2 infection or an uninfected control (not recorded which). The chain links TRBV7-9 to TRBJ2-1; D not certain. Here the CDR3 DNA reads TGTGCCAGCAGCTTAGGCTGGAACGACTACAATGAGCAGTTCTTC. Its protein is CASSLGWNDYNEQFF.